Listed here is a single TCR beta chain. Its cognate antigen is unknown. The data derive from a study of early T cells in non-severe SARS-CoV-2 infection. Study-wide background: The chains were unpaired, and the sequenced material was bulk RNA from unsorted whole blood.

This CDR3 region has 17 residues. Trimming took off 4 bases at V and 3 bases at J, with 18 bases between the two ends. The germline V gene encodes CDR1 SEHNR and CDR2 FQNEAQ (reference sequence). Study-level results: Lookups in VDJdb leaned toward anti-spike CD8 responses and missed private and CD4 specificities.

Researchers attached unique molecular identifiers to individual cDNA molecules. TCRdb independently ran MiXCR on the 5' RACE reads; one entry per CDR3 protein. The data show 60,000 or so distinct CDR3 sequences, roughly 12% seen once. The sample comprised whole blood. The chain carries TRBV7-9 and TRBJ2-2; perhaps TRBD1 as D (6 bases). This clonotype was sampled from an adult who was a healthcare worker with PCR-confirmed SARS-CoV-2 infection or an uninfected control (not recorded which). Here the CDR3 DNA reads TGTGCCAGCAGCTCTACTGGACAGTTATCTTACACCGGGGAGCTGTTTTTT. This gives the protein CASSSTGQLSYTGELFF.